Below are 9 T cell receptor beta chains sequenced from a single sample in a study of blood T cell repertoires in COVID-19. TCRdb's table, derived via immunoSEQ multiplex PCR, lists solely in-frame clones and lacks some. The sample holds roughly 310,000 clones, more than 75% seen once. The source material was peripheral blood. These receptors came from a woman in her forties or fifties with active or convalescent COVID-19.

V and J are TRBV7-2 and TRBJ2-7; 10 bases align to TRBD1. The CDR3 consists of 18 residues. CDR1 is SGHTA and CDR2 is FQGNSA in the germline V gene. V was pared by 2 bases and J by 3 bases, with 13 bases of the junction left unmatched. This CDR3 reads CASSLLSHRDRGFYEQYF. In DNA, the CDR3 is TGTGCCAGCAGCTTATTAAGTCACCGGGACAGGGGCTTCTACGAGCAGTACTTC.

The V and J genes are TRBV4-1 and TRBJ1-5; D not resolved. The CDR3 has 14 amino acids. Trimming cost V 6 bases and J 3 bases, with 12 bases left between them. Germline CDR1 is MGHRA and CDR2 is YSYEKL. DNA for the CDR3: TGCGCCAGCAGTGGAAGCGGATACAATCAGCCCCAGCATTTT. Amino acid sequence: CASSGSGYNQPQHF.

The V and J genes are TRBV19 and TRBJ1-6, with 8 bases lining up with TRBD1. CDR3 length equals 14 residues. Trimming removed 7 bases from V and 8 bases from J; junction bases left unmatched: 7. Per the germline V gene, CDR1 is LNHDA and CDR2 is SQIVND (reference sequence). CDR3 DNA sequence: TGTGCCAGTACCAAGGACAGGGAAGATTCACCCCTCCACTTT. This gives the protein CASTKDREDSPLHF.

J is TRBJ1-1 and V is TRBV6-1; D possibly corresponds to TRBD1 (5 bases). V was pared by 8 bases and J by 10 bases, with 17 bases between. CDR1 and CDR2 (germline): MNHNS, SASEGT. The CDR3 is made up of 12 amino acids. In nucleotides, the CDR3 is TGTGCCAGCCGGGCGGGGGAGGGTAGAGCTTTCTTT. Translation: CASRAGEGRAFF.

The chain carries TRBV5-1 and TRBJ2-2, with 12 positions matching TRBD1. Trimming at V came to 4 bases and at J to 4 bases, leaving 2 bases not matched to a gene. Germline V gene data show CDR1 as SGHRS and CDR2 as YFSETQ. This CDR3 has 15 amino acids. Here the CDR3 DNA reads TGCGCCAGCAGCAGGGACAGGGGGCCCACCGGGGAGCTGTTTTTT. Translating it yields CASSRDRGPTGELFF.

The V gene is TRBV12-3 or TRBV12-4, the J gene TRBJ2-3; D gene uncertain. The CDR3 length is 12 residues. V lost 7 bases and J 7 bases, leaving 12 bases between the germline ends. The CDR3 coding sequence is TGTGCCAGCACCCGACTCGCCAATACGCAGTATTTT. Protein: CASTRLANTQYF.

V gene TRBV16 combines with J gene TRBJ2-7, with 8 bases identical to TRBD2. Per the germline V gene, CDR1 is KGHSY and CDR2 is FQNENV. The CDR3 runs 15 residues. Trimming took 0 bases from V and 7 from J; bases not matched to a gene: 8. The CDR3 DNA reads TGTGCCAGCAGCCAATCAACGGCGGGAGGCGGTGAGCAGTACTTC. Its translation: CASSQSTAGGGEQYF.

CDR3 protein: CASSSREGHGYTF. The CDR3 DNA follows: TGTGCCAGCAGCTCCAGGGAAGGTCATGGCTACACCTTC. The V call is TRBV7-2, the J call TRBJ1-2; a possible D gene is TRBD1 (5 bases). CDR3 length: 13 residues. Trimming left V 4 bases short and J 6 bases short, with 12 bases between. Germline V gene sequence: CDR1 SGHTA, CDR2 FQGNSA.

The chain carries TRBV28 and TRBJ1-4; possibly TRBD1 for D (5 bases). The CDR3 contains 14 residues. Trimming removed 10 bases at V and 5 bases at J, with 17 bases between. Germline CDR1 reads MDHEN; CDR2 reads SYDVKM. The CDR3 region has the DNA TGTGCCACTCGGCTTTCGGGGGGGAATGAAAAACTGTTTTTT. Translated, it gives CATRLSGGNEKLFF.